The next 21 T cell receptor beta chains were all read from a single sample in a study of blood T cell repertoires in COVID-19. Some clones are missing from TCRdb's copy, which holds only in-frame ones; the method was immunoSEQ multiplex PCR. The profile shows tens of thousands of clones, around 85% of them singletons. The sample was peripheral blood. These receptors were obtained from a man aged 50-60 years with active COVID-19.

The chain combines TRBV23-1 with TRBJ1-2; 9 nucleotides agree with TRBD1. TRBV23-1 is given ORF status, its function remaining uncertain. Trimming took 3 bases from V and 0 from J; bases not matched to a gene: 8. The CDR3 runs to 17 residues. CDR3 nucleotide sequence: TGCGCCAGCAGTCATCGGACAGGGGACCTATCTAACTATGGCTACACCTTC. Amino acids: CASSHRTGDLSNYGYTF.

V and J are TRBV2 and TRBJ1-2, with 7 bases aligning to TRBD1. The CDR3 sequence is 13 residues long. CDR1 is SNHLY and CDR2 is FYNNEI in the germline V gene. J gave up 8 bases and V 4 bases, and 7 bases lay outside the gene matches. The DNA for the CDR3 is TGTGCCAGCAGTGTAGAGGGGGCGGGAGGCTACACCTTC. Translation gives CASSVEGAGGYTF.

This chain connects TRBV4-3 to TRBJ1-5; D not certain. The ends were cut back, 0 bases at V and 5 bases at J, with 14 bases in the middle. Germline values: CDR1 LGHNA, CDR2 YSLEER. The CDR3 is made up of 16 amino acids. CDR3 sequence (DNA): TGCGCCAGCAGCCAAGATGAGACTGCAACCGATCAGCCCCAGCATTTT. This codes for CASSQDETATDQPQHF.

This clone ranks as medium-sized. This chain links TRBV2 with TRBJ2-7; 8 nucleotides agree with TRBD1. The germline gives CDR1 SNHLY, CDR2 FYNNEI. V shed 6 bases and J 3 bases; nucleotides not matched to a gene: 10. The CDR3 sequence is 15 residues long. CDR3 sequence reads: CASSPSGQANYEQYF. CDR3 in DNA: TGTGCCAGCAGCCCATCGGGACAGGCTAACTACGAGCAGTACTTC.

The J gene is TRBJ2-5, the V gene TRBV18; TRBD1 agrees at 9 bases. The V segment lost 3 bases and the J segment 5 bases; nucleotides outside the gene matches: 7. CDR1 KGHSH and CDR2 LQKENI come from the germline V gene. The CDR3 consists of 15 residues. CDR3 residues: CASSPYTGGAETQYF. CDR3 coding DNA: TGTGCCAGCTCACCTTACACAGGGGGCGCGGAGACCCAGTACTTC.

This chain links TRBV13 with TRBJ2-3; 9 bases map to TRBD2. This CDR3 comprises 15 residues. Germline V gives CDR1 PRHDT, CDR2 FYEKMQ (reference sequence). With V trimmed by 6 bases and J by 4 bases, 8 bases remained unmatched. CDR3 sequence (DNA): TGTGCCAGCAGGACCGCGGGGGGGGGCGCAGATACGCAGTATTTT. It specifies CASRTAGGGADTQYF.

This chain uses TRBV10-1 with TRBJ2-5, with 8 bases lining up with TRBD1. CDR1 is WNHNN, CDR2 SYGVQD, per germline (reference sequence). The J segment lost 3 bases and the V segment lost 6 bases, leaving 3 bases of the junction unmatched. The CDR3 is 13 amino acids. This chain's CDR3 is CASSRGPEETQYF. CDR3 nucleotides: TGCGCCAGCAGCAGGGGGCCCGAAGAGACCCAGTACTTC.

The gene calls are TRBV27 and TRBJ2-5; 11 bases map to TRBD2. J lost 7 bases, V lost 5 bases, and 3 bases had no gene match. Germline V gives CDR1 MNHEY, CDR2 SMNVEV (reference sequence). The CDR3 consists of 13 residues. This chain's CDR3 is CASSPGLAGTQYF. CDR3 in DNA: TGTGCCAGCAGTCCAGGACTAGCGGGGACCCAGTACTTC.

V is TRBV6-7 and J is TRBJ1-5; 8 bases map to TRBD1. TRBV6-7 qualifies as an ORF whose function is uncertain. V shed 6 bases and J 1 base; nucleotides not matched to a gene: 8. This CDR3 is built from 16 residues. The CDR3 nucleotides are TGTGCCAGCAGCCACGACAGGGGTTTGAGCAATCAGCCCCAGCATTTT. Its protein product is CASSHDRGLSNQPQHF.

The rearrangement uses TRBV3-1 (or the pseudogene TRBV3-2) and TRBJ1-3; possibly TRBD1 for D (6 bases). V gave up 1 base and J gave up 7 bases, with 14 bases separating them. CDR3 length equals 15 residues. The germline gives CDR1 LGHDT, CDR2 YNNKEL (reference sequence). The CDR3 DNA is TGTGCCAGCAGCCAAGGGCGACAGGTACCGAACACCATATATTTT. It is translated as CASSQGRQVPNTIYF.

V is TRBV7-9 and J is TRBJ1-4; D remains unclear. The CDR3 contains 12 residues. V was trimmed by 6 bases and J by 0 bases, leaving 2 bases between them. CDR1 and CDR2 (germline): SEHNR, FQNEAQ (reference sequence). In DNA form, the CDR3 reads TGTGCCAGCAGTACAACTAATGAAAAACTGTTTTTT. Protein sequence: CASSTTNEKLFF.

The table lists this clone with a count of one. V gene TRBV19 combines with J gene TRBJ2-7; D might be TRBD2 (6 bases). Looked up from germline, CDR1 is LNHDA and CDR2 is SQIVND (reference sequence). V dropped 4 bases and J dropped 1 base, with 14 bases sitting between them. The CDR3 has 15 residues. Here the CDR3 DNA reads TGTGCCAGTAGTAGGGATCCGGGACTTTCCTACGAGCAGTACTTC. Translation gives CASSRDPGLSYEQYF.

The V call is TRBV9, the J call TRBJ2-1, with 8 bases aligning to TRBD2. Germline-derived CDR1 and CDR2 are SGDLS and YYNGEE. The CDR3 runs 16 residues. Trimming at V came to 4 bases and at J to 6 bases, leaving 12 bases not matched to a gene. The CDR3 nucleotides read TGTGCCAGCAGCACCGGACTAGCCTCCTCTTCCAATGAGCAGTTCTTC. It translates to CASSTGLASSSNEQFF.

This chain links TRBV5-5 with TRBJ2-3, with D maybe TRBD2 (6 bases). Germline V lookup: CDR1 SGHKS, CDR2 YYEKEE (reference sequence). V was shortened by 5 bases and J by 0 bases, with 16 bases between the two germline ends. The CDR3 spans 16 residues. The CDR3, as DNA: TGTGCCAGCAGTGAAAGAGGGCGGGGTAGCACAGATACGCAGTATTTT. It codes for CASSERGRGSTDTQYF.

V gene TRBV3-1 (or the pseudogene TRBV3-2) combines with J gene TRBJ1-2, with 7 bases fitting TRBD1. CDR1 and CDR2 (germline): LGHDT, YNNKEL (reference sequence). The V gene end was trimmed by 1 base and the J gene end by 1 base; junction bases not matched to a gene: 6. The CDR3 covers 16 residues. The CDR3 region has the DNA TGTGCCAGCAGCCAAGGGCCGGGACAGAGTAACTATGGCTACACCTTC. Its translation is CASSQGPGQSNYGYTF.

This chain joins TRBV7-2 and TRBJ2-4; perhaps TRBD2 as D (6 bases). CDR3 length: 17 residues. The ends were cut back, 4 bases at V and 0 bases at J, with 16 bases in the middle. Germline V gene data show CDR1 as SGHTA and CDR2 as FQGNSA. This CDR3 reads CASSYGTFELAKNIQYF. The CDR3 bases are TGTGCCAGCAGCTATGGGACTTTCGAATTAGCCAAAAACATTCAGTACTTC.

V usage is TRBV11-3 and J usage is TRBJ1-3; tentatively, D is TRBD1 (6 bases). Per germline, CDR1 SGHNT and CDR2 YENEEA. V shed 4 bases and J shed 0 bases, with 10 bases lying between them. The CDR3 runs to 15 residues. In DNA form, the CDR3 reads TGTGCCAGCAGCTCGGGACATCGCTCTGGAAACACCATATATTTT. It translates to CASSSGHRSGNTIYF.

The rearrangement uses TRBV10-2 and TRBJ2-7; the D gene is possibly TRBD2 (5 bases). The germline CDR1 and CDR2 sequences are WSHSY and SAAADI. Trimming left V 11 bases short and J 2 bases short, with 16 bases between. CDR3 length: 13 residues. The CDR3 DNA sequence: TGCGCCGGCCAGGCGGCCGGGGCCTACGAGCAGTACTTC. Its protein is CAGQAAGAYEQYF.

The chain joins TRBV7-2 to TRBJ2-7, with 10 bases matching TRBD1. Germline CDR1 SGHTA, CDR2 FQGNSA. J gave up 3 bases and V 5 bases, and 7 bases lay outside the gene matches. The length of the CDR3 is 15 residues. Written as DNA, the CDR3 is TGTGCCAGCAGCGCCCGGGACAGGGGAATCTACGAGCAGTACTTC. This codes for CASSARDRGIYEQYF.

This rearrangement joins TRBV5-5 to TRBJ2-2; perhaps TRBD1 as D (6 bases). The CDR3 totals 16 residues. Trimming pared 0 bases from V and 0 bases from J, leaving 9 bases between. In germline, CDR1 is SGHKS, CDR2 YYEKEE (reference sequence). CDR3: CASSLEDSANTGELFF. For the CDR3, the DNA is TGTGCCAGCAGCTTGGAGGACAGTGCGAACACCGGGGAGCTGTTTTTT.

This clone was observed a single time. The CDR3 nucleotides are TGTGCCAGCAGTCCCTCACCGGGACTAGCGGGGCCCAGCCAGACCCAGTACTTC. Translated, it gives CASSPSPGLAGPSQTQYF. The rearrangement uses TRBV6-6 and TRBJ2-5, with 13 bases matching TRBD2. J was trimmed by 6 bases and V by 5 bases; bases with no gene match: 15. From germline, CDR1 is MNHNY and CDR2 SVGAGI (reference sequence). This CDR3 has 18 amino acids.